The text below deals with one T cell receptor beta chain. Antigen specificity is unknown. CDR3 length: 16 amino acids. J lost 5 bases, V lost 5 bases, and 9 bases had no gene match. CDR1 and CDR2 (germline): WNHNN, SYGVQD (reference sequence). PCR primers comprised 60 Vbeta and 13 Jbeta primers. Clones were read by immunoSEQ multiplex PCR, and TCRdb kept only the in-frame ones, dropping some. The table lists around 130,000 clones, 81% of them singletons, with around 0.7% in the top ten. This sample is part of a study of cytomegalovirus exposure and HLA in healthy donors. Study observations and caveats: Excluded: some indistinguishable V segments such as TRBV6-2 and TRBV6-3. The dataset shows that most TCR sequences were rare, while some public TCRs occurred in many donors. Follow-up analysis seemed to connect common viral pathogens with several of the most significant clusters identified.

Donors counted as nominally healthy when sampled, yet unrecorded immune exposures were likely. The TCR sequence derives from a man aged 18-30 years in good health and CMV-seronegative. Sequencing was done on a sample of PBMCs. The gene calls are TRBV10-1 and TRBJ2-5, with 12 positions matching TRBD1. The CDR3 nucleotides read TGCGCCAGCAGTCCCGGGACAGGGGGCTTTCGGGAGACCCAGTACTTC. This codes for CASSPGTGGFRETQYF.